Shown below are 10 T cell receptor beta chains from a single sample sequenced in a study of tumor-infiltrating lymphocytes in primary liver carcinoma. Co-extraction of both nucleic acids (RNA and DNA) used roughly 20-34 mg of unsorted bulk tissue. From approximately 0.5 ug of total RNA, TCR beta-specific cDNA was reverse-transcribed using a constant-region primer. Investigators got TCR beta libraries out of three nested multiplex PCR rounds, done with slightly modified ARM-PCR. PCR rounds one and two used TRBV1-TRBV30 forward primers with a C-beta reverse primer for approximately 11 cycles each. Using its own MiXCR run on the multiplex PCR reads, TCRdb lists one record per CDR3 protein. The table records about 48,000 distinct CDR3 sequences, over 65% of them present only once. Sequencing input: liver tumor tissue from sampling region 3. Subset: tumor region T3, left-lateral pole. Receptor source: a man aged 40-49 years with primary liver carcinoma and hepatitis B virus infection.

To note about this clonotype: At one end the junction does not follow the germline gene, possibly because of a read error. The rearrangement joins TRBV11-2 to TRBJ2-6, with 9 bases that match TRBD2. The CDR3 extends over 16 amino acids. The germline V gene encodes CDR1 SGHAT and CDR2 FQNNGV. The CDR3 DNA sequence: TGTGCCAACAACCCGGGACTAGCTGCTGGAGCCAACGTCCCGACTTTC. Its protein product is CANNPGLAAGANVPTF.

Turning to this clonotype: An end of the junction differs from the germline gene, which may be a read error. The gene calls are TRBV7-3 and TRBJ2-3, with D maybe TRBD2 (5 bases). The CDR3 is made up of 15 amino acids. Germline V gene lookup returns CDR1 SGHTA and CDR2 FQGTGA. In DNA form, the CDR3 reads TGTTCCAGCACCTTGGACGTAGGGAGCGCAGATACGCAGTATTTT. Translating gives CSSTLDVGSADTQYF.

The chain employs TRBV28 and TRBJ1-3; D not certain. The CDR3 runs 18 residues. Trimming stripped 5 bases from V and 6 bases from J, with 26 bases between. Germline V gene sequence: CDR1 MDHEN, CDR2 SYDVKM. The CDR3 here is CASSTPVDKRRPENTIYF. The CDR3 bases are TGTGCCAGCAGTACCCCGGTCGACAAGCGTCGTCCGGAAAACACCATATATTTT.

About this clonotype itself: A much bigger clone sits one base away, suggesting this may be a read error. The rearrangement links TRBV29-1 to TRBJ2-5, with D possibly being TRBD2 (5 bases). CDR1 and CDR2 (germline): SQVTM, ANQGSEA. This CDR3 is 11 amino acids long. The V and J ends lost 6 bases and 7 bases respectively, with 12 bases between them. The CDR3 coding sequence is TGCAGCGTAGGGCCTGGAGGGACCCAGTACTTC. This sequence encodes CSVGPGGTQYF. Combining the CDR3 with reference TRBV29-1 and TRBJ2-5 gives the whole variable domain SAVISQKPSRDICQRGTSLTIQCQVDSQVTMMFWYRQQPGQSLTLIATANQGSEATYESGFVIDKFPISRPNLTFSTLTVSNMSPEDSSIYLCSVGPGGTQYFGPGTRLLVL.

As concerns this clonotype: This could be a read error, since a much larger clone is one nucleotide away. V and J are TRBV18 and TRBJ2-4; weak D call: TRBD2 (5 bases). The germline V gene has CDR1 KGHSH and CDR2 LQKENI. The CDR3 is 14 residues long. The CDR3 coding sequence is TGTGCCATCTCACCAACTAGGTCCGTGGACATTCAGTACTTC. It specifies CAISPTRSVDIQYF.

For this clonotype: This may be a read error: a much more frequent sequence differs by one nucleotide. The chain uses TRBV5-1 and TRBJ2-3; 8 bases line up with TRBD1. The CDR3 extends over 17 amino acids. CDR1 is SGHRS and CDR2 is YFSETQ in the germline V gene. V was pared by 4 bases and J by 0 bases, with 10 bases of the junction left unmatched. The CDR3 loop reads CASSPFPGGDSTDTQYF. The CDR3 coding sequence is TGCGCCAGCAGCCCATTCCCAGGGGGCGATAGCACAGATACGCAGTATTTT. Complete variable domain (other parts from reference TRBV5-1 and TRBJ2-3): KAGVTQTPRYLIKTRGQQVTLSCSPISGHRSVSWYQQTPGQGLQFLFEYFSETQRNKGNFPGRFSGRQFSNSRSEMNVSTLELGDSALYLCASSPFPGGDSTDTQYFGPGTRLTVL.

Concerning this clonotype itself: At one boundary the junction diverges from the germline segment, which might be a read error. The CDR3 is CTSSTGTVAYVQYF. The CDR3 coding sequence is TGTACCAGCAGTACCGGGACAGTGGCCTACGTGCAGTACTTC. This chain joins TRBV11-2 and TRBJ2-7; 7 nucleotides align to TRBD1. This CDR3 contains 14 residues. Per germline, CDR1 SGHAT and CDR2 FQNNGV.

In the case of this clonotype: The germline gene is not matched at one end of the junction; a read error may be the cause. This chain connects TRBV28 to TRBJ2-1; D unclear. This CDR3 is 16 amino acids long. Germline V gene data show CDR1 as MDHEN and CDR2 as SYDVKM. The CDR3 loop reads CTSSPPRTGRLNEQFF. The CDR3 bases are TGTACCAGCAGTCCCCCCCGGACGGGTCGGTTAAATGAGCAGTTCTTC.

The table lists this clonotype with a count of one. This rearrangement joins TRBV11-2 to TRBJ2-5, with D perhaps TRBD1 or TRBD2 (5 bases each). Trimming removed 9 bases at V and 10 bases at J, with 12 bases between. The CDR3 extends over 10 amino acids. Germline-derived CDR1 and CDR2 are SGHAT and FQNNGV. The CDR3 region has the DNA TGTGCCAGTGAACTGGGGGTCCAGTACTTC. It is translated as CASELGVQYF.

In this sample, this clonotype turned up a few times. This CDR3 fails to terminate in the conserved phenylalanine or tryptophan, so it likely reflects a read error. V gene TRBV11-2 combines with J gene TRBJ1-2, with D perhaps matching TRBD1 (5 bases). The CDR3 is made up of 13 amino acids. The germline V gene encodes CDR1 SGHAT and CDR2 FQNNGV. The CDR3: CASSLEGNNGYTS. The CDR3 DNA is TGTGCCAGTAGCTTAGAGGGGAACAATGGCTACACCTCC.